A selection of T cell receptor beta chains follows, all from one sample in a study of blood T cell repertoires in COVID-19. Libraries were prepared by immunoSEQ multiplex PCR; TCRdb keeps only in-frame clonotypes and omits some of them. Among about 190,000 clones listed, 84% were seen once. Sequenced sample: PBMCs or T cells enriched from blood (not recorded which). The receptors come from a woman aged 25 to 39 who had been exposed to COVID-19. Both conserved end residues are part of each CDR3. A D gene is named only where the DNA matches it firmly. Part of the rows lack a size; the others show once, few, many or a class for expanded clones.

CDR3 DNA: TGTGCCAGCAGCTCCCGGGACTTCCCTAGTTTAGGTGAAGCTTTCTTT
CDR3 protein: CASSSRDFPSLGEAFF
D gene: -
clone size: -
J gene: TRBJ1-1
V gene: TRBV7-2

CDR3 DNA: TGTGCCAGCAGCTTAAACGGTGGGCAAGCCTACGAGCAGTACTTC
CDR3 protein: CASSLNGGQAYEQYF
D gene: -
clone size: -
J gene: TRBJ2-7
V gene: TRBV7-3

CDR3 DNA: TGTGCCAGCAGCCAAGTAAGCGGACTAGCGGGGGTCGCTGAGCAGTTCTTC
CDR3 protein: CASSQVSGLAGVAEQFF
D gene: TRBD2
clone size: -
J gene: TRBJ2-1
V gene: TRBV14

CDR3 DNA: TGCAGCGTAAACAGAGAATCTAACTATGGCTACACCTTC
CDR3 protein: CSVNRESNYGYTF
D gene: -
clone size: -
J gene: TRBJ1-2
V gene: TRBV29-1

CDR3 DNA: TGCGCCAGCAGCTTAGGGACAGGGGACACCGGGGAGCTGTTTTTT
CDR3 protein: CASSLGTGDTGELFF
D gene: TRBD1
clone size: -
J gene: TRBJ2-2
V gene: TRBV5-1

CDR3 DNA: TGTGCCAGCAGTTTGGGACAGGACCCCCACACAGATACGCAGTATTTT
CDR3 protein: CASSLGQDPHTDTQYF
D gene: TRBD1
clone size: -
J gene: TRBJ2-3
V gene: TRBV27

CDR3 DNA: TGTGCCAGCAGCCCGGGACAGGGGACCTCTGGGGCCAACGTCCTGACTTTC
CDR3 protein: CASSPGQGTSGANVLTF
D gene: TRBD1
clone size: once
J gene: TRBJ2-6
V gene: TRBV11-2

CDR3 DNA: TGCGCCAGCAGTGAGGGCAGGGAAGTAGACGAGCAGTACTTC
CDR3 protein: CASSEGREVDEQYF
D gene: -
clone size: -
J gene: TRBJ2-7
V gene: TRBV10-1

CDR3 DNA: TGTGCCACCAGGGGGGGGGTAAAGGGAAATGAAAAACTGTTTTTT
CDR3 protein: CATRGGVKGNEKLFF
D gene: TRBD1
clone size: once
J gene: TRBJ1-4
V gene: TRBV25-1

CDR3 DNA: TGTGCCAGCAGCCAATCTTCAGGGGTCAATCAGCCCCAGCATTTT
CDR3 protein: CASSQSSGVNQPQHF
D gene: -
clone size: -
J gene: TRBJ1-5
V gene: TRBV16

CDR3 DNA: TGTGCCAGCAGCGAACAGGGGGCCACTGGAAACACCATATATTTT
CDR3 protein: CASSEQGATGNTIYF
D gene: TRBD1
clone size: -
J gene: TRBJ1-3
V gene: TRBV3-1/TRBV3-2

CDR3 DNA: TGTGCCAGTACTGGTTGGTCCTCCGAGGGAACTGAAGCTTTCTTT
CDR3 protein: CASTGWSSEGTEAFF
D gene: -
clone size: -
J gene: TRBJ1-1
V gene: TRBV19

CDR3 DNA: TGTGCCAGCAGCGTGCAGGGGAACACTGAAGCTTTCTTT
CDR3 protein: CASSVQGNTEAFF
D gene: -
clone size: -
J gene: TRBJ1-1
V gene: TRBV9

CDR3 DNA: TGTGCCAGCAGTTTTCTGGGGCCGGCCACTGAAGCTTTCTTT
CDR3 protein: CASSFLGPATEAFF
D gene: -
clone size: -
J gene: TRBJ1-1
V gene: TRBV27

CDR3 DNA: TGCAGCGTCCCTGGACAGGGCTACGAGCAGTACTTC
CDR3 protein: CSVPGQGYEQYF
D gene: TRBD1
clone size: once
J gene: TRBJ2-7
V gene: TRBV29-1

CDR3 DNA: TGCGCCAGCAGCCAGACATATAGAACAGGCTATCAGCCCCAGCATTTT
CDR3 protein: CASSQTYRTGYQPQHF
D gene: -
clone size: -
J gene: TRBJ1-5
V gene: TRBV4-1

CDR3 DNA: TGTGCCACGACTCTAGCGAGCACAGATACGCAGTATTTT
CDR3 protein: CATTLASTDTQYF
D gene: -
clone size: -
J gene: TRBJ2-3
V gene: TRBV10-3

CDR3 DNA: TGTGCCAGCAGTTTCGCCCTTGGGGGGGCCCCATTT
CDR3 protein: CASSFALGGAPF
D gene: -
clone size: -
J gene: TRBJ1-3
V gene: TRBV12-3/TRBV12-4

CDR3 DNA: TGTGCCATCAGTGAGTCCGGGGGCTATGGCTACACCTTC
CDR3 protein: CAISESGGYGYTF
D gene: -
clone size: -
J gene: TRBJ1-2
V gene: TRBV10-3

CDR3 DNA: TGTGCCAGCTCACCGCAGTACAATCAGCCCCAGCATTTT
CDR3 protein: CASSPQYNQPQHF
D gene: -
clone size: once
J gene: TRBJ1-5
V gene: TRBV18

CDR3 DNA: TGTGCCAGCAGCCAAGAAAGGGGCAGGGGGACCCCCGAGCAGTACTTC
CDR3 protein: CASSQERGRGTPEQYF
D gene: TRBD1
clone size: -
J gene: TRBJ2-7
V gene: TRBV3-1/TRBV3-2

CDR3 DNA: TGTGCCAGCAGGACAGGGAAGGTCGGCTACACCTTC
CDR3 protein: CASRTGKVGYTF
D gene: TRBD1
clone size: -
J gene: TRBJ1-2
V gene: TRBV6-5

CDR3 DNA: TGCGCCAGCTCTCGGCGGGGGGACAATGAGCAGTTCTTC
CDR3 protein: CASSRRGDNEQFF
D gene: TRBD2
clone size: -
J gene: TRBJ2-1
V gene: TRBV5-1

CDR3 DNA: TGTGCCAGTAGTATATTGGAGGGCGGGACTAGGCCACCCCACCAGTTCTTC
CDR3 protein: CASSILEGGTRPPHQFF
D gene: TRBD2
clone size: once
J gene: TRBJ2-1
V gene: TRBV19

CDR3 DNA: TGTGCCAGCAGCTTAGCGCGCCAGGGTAGCTCCTACGAGCAGTACTTC
CDR3 protein: CASSLARQGSSYEQYF
D gene: -
clone size: once
J gene: TRBJ2-7
V gene: TRBV7-6

CDR3 DNA: TGTGCCAGCAGCACCCATTCAGGGCAGCCCTACGAGCAGTACTTC
CDR3 protein: CASSTHSGQPYEQYF
D gene: -
clone size: -
J gene: TRBJ2-7
V gene: TRBV13

CDR3 DNA: TGTGCCAGTAGTATACGACAGGGGGGATACGAGCAGTACTTC
CDR3 protein: CASSIRQGGYEQYF
D gene: TRBD1
clone size: -
J gene: TRBJ2-7
V gene: TRBV19

CDR3 DNA: TGTGCCAGCACCACCGAAAGCGGGGCCGGGTACGAGCAGTACTTC
CDR3 protein: CASTTESGAGYEQYF
D gene: TRBD2
clone size: -
J gene: TRBJ2-7
V gene: TRBV6-5

CDR3 DNA: TGTGCCAGTAGTATTGCGGGACAGGGCTCCTACGAGCAGTACTTC
CDR3 protein: CASSIAGQGSYEQYF
D gene: TRBD1
clone size: -
J gene: TRBJ2-7
V gene: TRBV19

CDR3 DNA: TGTGCCAGCAGCCCCGGGACAGGGAGGAACTGGCGGGAAAACACCATATATTTT
CDR3 protein: CASSPGTGRNWRENTIYF
D gene: TRBD1
clone size: -
J gene: TRBJ1-3
V gene: TRBV7-9

CDR3 DNA: TGTGCCAGCTACGGGACAGGGTTGCACACAGATACGCAGTATTTT
CDR3 protein: CASYGTGLHTDTQYF
D gene: TRBD1
clone size: -
J gene: TRBJ2-3
V gene: TRBV2

CDR3 DNA: TGTGCCAGTGAGCACGGGAAGGGGGCCGGGGAGCTGTTTTTT
CDR3 protein: CASEHGKGAGELFF
D gene: -
clone size: -
J gene: TRBJ2-2
V gene: TRBV27

CDR3 DNA: TGTGCCAGCAGCTCGGACAGGGGGCTTTATTCACCCCTCCACTTT
CDR3 protein: CASSSDRGLYSPLHF
D gene: TRBD1
clone size: -
J gene: TRBJ1-6
V gene: TRBV5-6

CDR3 DNA: TGTGCCAGCTCACCCTTTAAGGGGAATGGCTACACCTTC
CDR3 protein: CASSPFKGNGYTF
D gene: -
clone size: -
J gene: TRBJ1-2
V gene: TRBV18

CDR3 DNA: TGTGCCAGCAACCTTGGGTTTACGGCCGAAGCGGCTTTCTTT
CDR3 protein: CASNLGFTAEAAFF
D gene: -
clone size: -
J gene: TRBJ1-1
V gene: TRBV2

CDR3 DNA: TGTGCCAGCAGCTTATCAGGGGGTTCCTACAATGAGCAGTTCTTC
CDR3 protein: CASSLSGGSYNEQFF
D gene: TRBD1
clone size: -
J gene: TRBJ2-1
V gene: TRBV7-8

CDR3 DNA: TGTGCCAGTAGTATAGATTGGGGGCTGTATGGCTACACCTTC
CDR3 protein: CASSIDWGLYGYTF
D gene: -
clone size: -
J gene: TRBJ1-2
V gene: TRBV19

CDR3 DNA: TGTGCCAGCACCATCTCTGGAAACACCATATATTTT
CDR3 protein: CASTISGNTIYF
D gene: -
clone size: -
J gene: TRBJ1-3
V gene: TRBV6-5

CDR3 DNA: TGTGCTAGTGGTACAGGGAATCAAGAGACCCAGTACTTC
CDR3 protein: CASGTGNQETQYF
D gene: -
clone size: -
J gene: TRBJ2-5
V gene: TRBV12-5

CDR3 DNA: TGTGCCAGCAGTTACTCGGCGGGGGGTGGATATGGCTACACCTTC
CDR3 protein: CASSYSAGGGYGYTF
D gene: -
clone size: -
J gene: TRBJ1-2
V gene: TRBV6-5

CDR3 DNA: TGTGCCAGCAGCTCCCGACAGGGATGGAATTCACCCCTCCACTTT
CDR3 protein: CASSSRQGWNSPLHF
D gene: -
clone size: -
J gene: TRBJ1-6
V gene: TRBV21-1

CDR3 DNA: TGTGCCAGCAGTATTGGGACACTTACCGGGGAGCTGTTTTTT
CDR3 protein: CASSIGTLTGELFF
D gene: -
clone size: once
J gene: TRBJ2-2
V gene: TRBV9

CDR3 DNA: TGTGCCAGCAGCTACACCTTTGGTGCTAGCGGGGGAATTCTGGAGTTCTTC
CDR3 protein: CASSYTFGASGGILEFF
D gene: TRBD2
clone size: -
J gene: TRBJ2-1
V gene: TRBV7-9

CDR3 DNA: TGCGCCAGCAGCCGCCGAACTAGCGGGGCGGATGAAGAGACCCAGTACTTC
CDR3 protein: CASSRRTSGADEETQYF
D gene: TRBD2
clone size: -
J gene: TRBJ2-5
V gene: TRBV4-1

CDR3 DNA: TGTGCCAGCAGCGTCCTCGGACTAGCGGGGGGGGAACCAGATACGCAGTATTTT
CDR3 protein: CASSVLGLAGGEPDTQYF
D gene: TRBD2
clone size: -
J gene: TRBJ2-3
V gene: TRBV9

CDR3 DNA: TGTGCCAGCTCTGGGAGCGGGGGGCGGACCTACAATGAGCAGTTCTTC
CDR3 protein: CASSGSGGRTYNEQFF
D gene: TRBD2
clone size: -
J gene: TRBJ2-1
V gene: TRBV25-1

CDR3 DNA: TGCGCCAGCAGTGAGGTGGGGCCCAGCACAGATACGCAGTATTTT
CDR3 protein: CASSEVGPSTDTQYF
D gene: -
clone size: -
J gene: TRBJ2-3
V gene: TRBV10-1

CDR3 DNA: TGTGCCAGCAGCCCAAGGGACACTTATCAGCCCCAGCATTTT
CDR3 protein: CASSPRDTYQPQHF
D gene: -
clone size: -
J gene: TRBJ1-5
V gene: TRBV9

CDR3 DNA: TGTGCCAGCAGCTTATACTACGCTGGTTCGGAGACCCAGTACTTC
CDR3 protein: CASSLYYAGSETQYF
D gene: -
clone size: -
J gene: TRBJ2-5
V gene: TRBV7-2

CDR3 DNA: TGTGCCAGCAGTGGGGGGACAGCTGAAGCTTTCTTT
CDR3 protein: CASSGGTAEAFF
D gene: TRBD1
clone size: -
J gene: TRBJ1-1
V gene: TRBV2

CDR3 DNA: TGTGCCAGCAGTGACAGGGACGAGCAGTACTTC
CDR3 protein: CASSDRDEQYF
D gene: -
clone size: -
J gene: TRBJ2-7
V gene: TRBV6-1

CDR3 DNA: TGCAGCGTTGAAGACAGGGATAGTAATGAAAAACTGTTTTTT
CDR3 protein: CSVEDRDSNEKLFF
D gene: -
clone size: -
J gene: TRBJ1-4
V gene: TRBV29-1

CDR3 DNA: TGTGCCAGCAGCTTAGCCGGGACAATACCCTATGGCTACACCTTC
CDR3 protein: CASSLAGTIPYGYTF
D gene: -
clone size: -
J gene: TRBJ1-2
V gene: TRBV7-9

CDR3 DNA: TGTGCCAGCAGTTCGGGGACTAGTCCCTACGAGCAGTACTTC
CDR3 protein: CASSSGTSPYEQYF
D gene: TRBD2
clone size: -
J gene: TRBJ2-7
V gene: TRBV27

CDR3 DNA: TGTGCCAGCAGTACAGGGAATCAGCCCCAGCATTTT
CDR3 protein: CASSTGNQPQHF
D gene: -
clone size: -
J gene: TRBJ1-5
V gene: TRBV7-9

CDR3 DNA: TGTGCCAGCTCCTGGACGGGAGATACTGAAGCTTTCTTT
CDR3 protein: CASSWTGDTEAFF
D gene: -
clone size: -
J gene: TRBJ1-1
V gene: TRBV18

CDR3 DNA: TGTGCCAGCAGTGCGAGCAATCAGCCCCAGCATTTT
CDR3 protein: CASSASNQPQHF
D gene: -
clone size: -
J gene: TRBJ1-5
V gene: TRBV2

CDR3 DNA: TGTGCCAGCTCGTACGGGACAGACTATGGCTACACCTTC
CDR3 protein: CASSYGTDYGYTF
D gene: TRBD1
clone size: -
J gene: TRBJ1-2
V gene: TRBV18

CDR3 DNA: TGCAGCGTTGCGAACCGGCTAGCGGGGGGGCCGACCCAGCGGATCAATGAGCAGTTCTTC
CDR3 protein: CSVANRLAGGPTQRINEQFF
D gene: TRBD2
clone size: -
J gene: TRBJ2-1
V gene: TRBV29-1